A single sample gave rise to the 8 T cell receptor beta chains below, sequenced in a study of T cells in Graves' hyperthyroidism and ophthalmopathy. There were TCR beta CDR3 regions amplified from RNA transcripts. A first-round RT-PCR of the TCR CDR3 used the HTBI primer set. TCRdb reprocessed the multiplex PCR reads with MiXCR, giving one entry per CDR3 protein. Of about 400,000 distinct CDR3 sequences listed, approximately 15% are singletons. The material sequenced was blood. The receptors shown here come from a woman aged 30 to 39 with Graves' ophthalmopathy.

This clonotype came up many times. The rearrangement uses TRBV18 and TRBJ2-1; 10 bases are a match to TRBD2. Germline trimming cut 1 base from V and 8 bases from J; bases unmatched to any gene: 8. In germline, CDR1 is KGHSH, CDR2 LQKENI. The CDR3 has 16 amino acids. The CDR3 protein is CASSPRGSGGAHEQFF. The CDR3 DNA follows: TGTGCCAGCTCACCACGGGGGAGCGGGGGGGCCCATGAGCAGTTCTTC.

This clonotype was detected many times. The rearrangement links TRBV27 to TRBJ2-7; possibly TRBD2 for D (6 bases). Germline lookup yields CDR1 MNHEY and CDR2 SMNVEV (reference sequence). This CDR3 has 15 residues. V was trimmed by 2 bases and J by 3 bases, leaving 14 bases between them. CDR3 sequence: CASSLKGFGSYEQYF. The CDR3 DNA reads TGTGCCAGCAGTTTAAAGGGCTTCGGGAGCTACGAGCAGTACTTC.

This clonotype was observed at least ten times. This chain uses TRBV18 with TRBJ2-2; 7 bases align to TRBD2. The CDR3 covers 14 residues. The ends lost 3 bases at V and 4 bases at J; junction bases unmatched: 2. Germline CDR1 reads KGHSH; CDR2 reads LQKENI. The CDR3 loop is CASSPTGGTGELFF. The CDR3 DNA sequence: TGTGCCAGCTCACCGACGGGGGGCACCGGGGAGCTGTTTTTT.

Many counts were recorded for this clonotype. V and J are TRBV12-3 or TRBV12-4 and TRBJ1-4, with D perhaps TRBD1 (5 bases). This CDR3 is 16 amino acids long. V lost 1 base and J lost 4, with 13 bases in between. The CDR3 DNA sequence: TGTGCCAGCAGTTTAGGCCCGGGGGGAATTAATGAAAAACTGTTTTTT. Its translation is CASSLGPGGINEKLFF.

CDR3 in DNA: TGTGCCAGCAGCGTAGAAGGGGGCGCTTACGAGCAGTACTTC. Protein product: CASSVEGGAYEQYF. V and J are TRBV9 and TRBJ2-7; 7 bases are shared with TRBD1. The J segment lost 4 bases and the V segment lost 0 bases, leaving 4 bases of the junction unmatched. CDR1 and CDR2 from the germline V gene are SGDLS and YYNGEE. The CDR3 totals 14 residues. Supplemented by reference TRBV9 and TRBJ2-7, the full variable domain reads DSGVTQTPKHLITATGQRVTLRCSPRSGDLSVYWYQQSLDQGLQFLIQYYNGEERAKGNILERFSAQQFPDLHSELNLSSLELGDSALYFCASSVEGGAYEQYFGPGTRLTVT.

This clonotype has a count of ten or more. This chain uses TRBV6-1 with TRBJ2-1; TRBD2 agrees at 7 bases. The CDR3 runs 14 residues. From germline, CDR1 is MNHNS and CDR2 SASEGT. V lost 6 bases and J lost 10; bases outside the gene matches: 12. The CDR3 DNA reads TGTGCCAGCAGCCGCCAGGTGCCAGCGGGGGAGCAGTTCTTC. Translating gives CASSRQVPAGEQFF.

This clonotype was seen many times. The genes are TRBV9 and TRBJ2-1; TRBD2 matches 9 bases. V was pared by 0 bases and J by 0 bases, with 13 bases of the junction left unmatched. The CDR3 sequence is 20 residues long. Germline assignment: CDR1 SGDLS and CDR2 YYNGEE. The CDR3 loop is CASSVGGGTSLWSSYNEQFF. The CDR3 region has the DNA TGTGCCAGCAGCGTAGGAGGAGGGACTAGCCTTTGGAGCTCCTACAATGAGCAGTTCTTC.

This clonotype was observed many times. This chain links TRBV5-1 with TRBJ2-1, with 7 positions matching TRBD2. Germline CDR1 reads SGHRS; CDR2 reads YFSETQ. The junction had 7 bases not matched to a gene; V was cut back by 0 bases and J by 10 bases. The CDR3 consists of 14 residues. DNA for the CDR3: TGCGCCAGCAGCTTGGTTTTAGCGGGCACCGAGCAGTTCTTC. Translating it yields CASSLVLAGTEQFF.